This entry is about one T cell receptor (beta chain). This sample is part of a study of T-cell memory formation after mild COVID-19. Trimming stripped 5 bases from V and 0 bases from J, with 8 bases between. This CDR3 contains 14 residues. MiXCR was run by TCRdb on the 5' RACE reads, yielding one entry per CDR3 protein. The sample has fewer than 350,000 distinct CDR3 sequences; under 8.5% are singletons. The sequenced sample was PBMCs or a T cell subset sorted from them (not recorded which). The TCR originated in a man aged 18 to 35 who had mild COVID-19 (a few samples of this study predate the infection). Cell type and time point are not known. V is TRBV12-3 or TRBV12-4 and J is TRBJ1-3; no reliable D call. The CDR3 protein is CASSQFLSGNTIYF. In nucleotides, the CDR3 is TGTGCCAGCAGTCAGTTTCTCTCTGGAAACACCATATATTTT.